The rows below give T cell receptor beta chains drawn from one sample of a study of T cells expressing NK-cell markers. TCRdb re-analyzed the 5' RACE reads; it lists each CDR3 protein once, without DNA. Listed are about 390,000 distinct CDR3 sequences; around 10% falls within the top ten. The sequenced material came from blood T cells: a sorted CD56 or NKG2C T cell subset, CD4+ or CD8+ T cells, or bulk PBMC T cells (not recorded which). The receptor set was obtained from a woman aged 45-65 years in good health. The CDR3 runs from the conserved cysteine through the conserved F or W.

V	J	CDR3
TRBV12-3/TRBV12-4	TRBJ2-3	CASSLLREPTDTQYF
TRBV20-1	TRBJ2-5	CSAPGARETQYF
TRBV6-1	TRBJ2-1	CASSEAFLMYNEQFF
TRBV3-1	TRBJ2-1	CASSQGRGLTYNEQFF
TRBV5-1	TRBJ1-6	CASSSGQAYNSPLHF
TRBV20-1	TRBJ2-1	CSARELAGNSYNEQFF
TRBV7-9	TRBJ2-1	CASSEEGFEQFF
TRBV5-1	TRBJ2-5	CASSWTGEPEETQYF
TRBV10-1	TRBJ2-2	CASSASSRVTGELFF
TRBV15	TRBJ2-2	CATRPRGSGELFF
TRBV11-2	TRBJ2-5	CASSQSRGGETQYF